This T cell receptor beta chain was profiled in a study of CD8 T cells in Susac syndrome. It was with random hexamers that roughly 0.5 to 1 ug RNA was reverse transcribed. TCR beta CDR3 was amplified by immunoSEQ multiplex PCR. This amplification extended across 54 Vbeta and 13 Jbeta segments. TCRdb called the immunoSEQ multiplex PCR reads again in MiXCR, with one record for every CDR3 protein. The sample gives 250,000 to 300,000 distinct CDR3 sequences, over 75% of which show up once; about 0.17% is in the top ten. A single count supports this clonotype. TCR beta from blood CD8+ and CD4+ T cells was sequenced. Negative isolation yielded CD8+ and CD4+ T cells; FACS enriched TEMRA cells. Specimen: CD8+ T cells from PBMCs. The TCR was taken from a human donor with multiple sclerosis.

The CDR3 bases are TGTGCCAGCAGTTGGGGGGAAACCTCCTACGAGCAGTACTTC. As protein: CASSWGETSYEQYF. V usage is TRBV6-5 and J usage is TRBJ2-7, with D perhaps matching TRBD2 (6 bases). Trimming took off 4 bases at V and 0 bases at J, with 10 bases between the two ends. CDR3 length: 14 amino acids. Per germline, CDR1 MNHEY and CDR2 SVGAGI.